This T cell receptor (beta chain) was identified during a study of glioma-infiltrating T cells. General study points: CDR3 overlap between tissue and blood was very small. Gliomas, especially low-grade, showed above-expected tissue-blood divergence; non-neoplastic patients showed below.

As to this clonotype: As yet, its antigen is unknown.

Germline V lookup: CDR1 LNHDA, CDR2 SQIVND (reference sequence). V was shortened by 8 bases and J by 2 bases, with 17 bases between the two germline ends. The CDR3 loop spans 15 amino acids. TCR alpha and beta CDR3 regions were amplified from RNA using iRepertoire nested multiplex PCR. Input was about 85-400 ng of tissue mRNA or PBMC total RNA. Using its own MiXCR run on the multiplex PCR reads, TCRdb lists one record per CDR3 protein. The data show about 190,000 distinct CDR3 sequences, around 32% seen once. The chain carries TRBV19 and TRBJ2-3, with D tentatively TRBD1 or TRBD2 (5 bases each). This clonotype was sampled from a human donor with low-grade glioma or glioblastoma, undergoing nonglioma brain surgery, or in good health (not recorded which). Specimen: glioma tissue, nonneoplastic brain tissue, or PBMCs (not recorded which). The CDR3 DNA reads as TGTGCCAGTCACTCCCAGGTGGGACCCACAGATACGCAGTATTTT. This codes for CASHSQVGPTDTQYF.